This T cell receptor beta chain emerged from a study of human T cells and chemical hapten exposure. Overall study: Patients were mainly female, each with alopecia areata, totalis or universalis.

The length of the CDR3 is 15 residues. The germline gives CDR1 DFQATT, CDR2 SNEGSKA (reference sequence). The V gene end was trimmed by 5 bases and the J gene end by 5 bases; junction bases not matched to a gene: 11. During construction of the library, unique molecular identifiers were attached to individual cDNA molecules for quantitative, reproducible TCR counting. As processed by the authors: Sequenced samples showed a median of around 93,000 TCRs each, with counts running from around 25,000 to 690,000. MiXCR was run by TCRdb on the RACE reads, yielding one entry per CDR3 protein. These V and J calls are TCRdb output, not the study's own analysis. Among some 79,000 distinct CDR3 sequences, 10% to 13% were seen once, and the ten largest hold roughly 3.7%. Regarding the study as a whole: Healthy individuals' immune responses may differ from those of donors, who had alopecia.

As to time point: patch test 3, about 24 weeks after DPC sensitization. The treatment was: therapeutic diphenylcyclopropenone sensitization with weekly scalp DPC. A word on this clonotype: Its antigen remains unidentified.

The V call is TRBV20-1, the J call TRBJ2-7; TRBD2 agrees at 11 bases. This specimen was whole blood, taken in connection with sensitization to the hapten diphenylcyclopropenone (DPC). This clonotype originated in a woman in her fifties or sixties with alopecia areata. Some clones in this sample may be carry-over from other donors' samples. The CDR3 region has the DNA TGCAGTGCTGGAATTTTAGCGGGAGGGCCGAACGAGCAGTACTTC. Protein sequence: CSAGILAGGPNEQYF.